Given below is one TCR beta chain in context. This record comes from a study of blood T cell repertoires in COVID-19. Study in general: The study drew acute and convalescent COVID-19 samples from the United States, Italy and Spain. Sources were T cells, B-cell-depleted T cells, or PBMCs; the material itself was cDNA or gDNA.

J lost 7 bases, V lost 3 bases, and 3 bases had no gene match. Germline-derived CDR1 and CDR2 are MDHEN and SYDVKM. There are 14 residues in the CDR3. As processed by the authors: Estimation of nucleated cell counts was performed using reference gene primer amplification. Profiled with immunoSEQ multiplex PCR; TCRdb holds only in-frame clones, not every one. Clone size and V and J calls were adopted from that table, with D and trimming inferred from the DNA. The sample records approximately 500,000 clones, 70% to 90% being singletons. The chain is built from TRBV28 and TRBJ2-1; 10 nucleotides align to TRBD2. The TCR originated in a human donor in a cohort sampled during active COVID-19. The sample consisted of peripheral blood. In nucleotides, the CDR3 is TGTGCCAGCAGTTTTAGCGGGAGGAATAATGAGCAGTTCTTC. Amino acid sequence: CASSFSGRNNEQFF.